Listed below are T cell receptor beta chains from one sample, sequenced in a study of CD8 T cells in ankylosing spondylitis. TCRdb ran MiXCR on the 5' RACE reads and lists one entry per CDR3 protein. The table records 30,000 to 45,000 distinct CDR3 sequences, 11% of them present only once. Sequencing used synovial fluid, either unsorted or a sorted T cell fraction (not recorded which). The receptors originated from a male donor with ankylosing spondylitis. Each CDR3 is given with its conserved first and last residue. The D gene is left open where the match is weak. Clone size appears in some rows only: once, few, many, or a class for an expanded clone.

CDR3 protein	CDR3 DNA	clone size	J gene	D gene	V gene
CSARAPGLYNEQFF	TGCAGTGCTAGGGCCCCAGGACTTTACAATGAGCAGTTCTTC	few	TRBJ2-1	-	TRBV20-1
CASSSLENTGGAWRYEQYF	TGTGCCAGCAGTTCTTTGGAAAATACAGGGGGCGCATGGAGGTACGAGCAGTACTTC	few	TRBJ2-7	TRBD1	TRBV12-3/TRBV12-4
CTSEYSRGRAGLKQYF	TGCACCTCCGAGTACTCCCGCGGGAGGGCCGGTTTGAAGCAGTACTTC	many	TRBJ2-7	TRBD2	TRBV20-1
CATGPGDGTEAFF	TGTGCCACAGGGCCCGGGGATGGGACTGAAGCTTTCTTT	few	TRBJ1-1	-	TRBV2
CSVGQGEGPQHF	TGCAGCGTTGGACAGGGGGAGGGGCCCCAGCATTTT	many	TRBJ1-5	TRBD1	TRBV29-1
CASSYWVSTGELFF	TGTGCCAGCAGTTACTGGGTATCTACCGGGGAGCTGTTTTTT	-	TRBJ2-2	-	TRBV6-5
CASSPPSRTEAFF	TGTGCCAGCAGCCCCCCGAGCCGGACTGAAGCTTTCTTT	many	TRBJ1-1	-	TRBV9
CSVEDRSNYGYTF	TGCAGCGTTGAAGATCGAAGTAACTATGGCTACACCTTC	many	TRBJ1-2	-	TRBV29-1
CSALTSGSFSYNEQFF	TGCAGTGCTTTAACTAGCGGGAGTTTCTCCTACAATGAGCAGTTCTTC	many	TRBJ2-1	TRBD2	TRBV20-1
CSVEDLVLGARDGYTF	TGCAGCGTTGAAGATCTTGTCCTGGGGGCGCGGGATGGCTACACCTTC	few	TRBJ1-2	-	TRBV29-1
CASSLEQGGDTEAFF	TGTGCCAGCAGCTTAGAACAGGGTGGGGACACTGAAGCTTTCTTT	many	TRBJ1-1	-	TRBV7-9
CATSTGFTTGELFF	TGTGCCACTTCGACAGGGTTCACCACCGGGGAGCTGTTTTTT	few	TRBJ2-2	TRBD1	TRBV6-4
CASSPRVNTEAFF	TGTGCCAGCAGCCCTCGGGTGAATACTGAAGCTTTCTTT	many	TRBJ1-1	-	TRBV7-9
CASSLVAGGYGYTF	TGCGCCAGCAGCTTGGTCGCGGGCGGCTATGGCTACACCTTC	few	TRBJ1-2	-	TRBV5-1
CASSVAGRLANYNEQFF	TGTGCCAGCAGCGTAGCAGGAAGGCTAGCGAATTACAATGAGCAGTTCTTC	few	TRBJ2-1	-	TRBV9
CASSQDRGDARNEQFF	TGCGCCAGCAGCCAAGATCGGGGCGATGCGAGAAATGAGCAGTTCTTC	many	TRBJ2-1	-	TRBV4-3
CASSLTGGRYNEQFF	TGCGCCAGCAGCTTAACCGGCGGGAGGTACAATGAGCAGTTCTTC	many	TRBJ2-1	TRBD2	TRBV5-1
CASSLASGPPRSEQFF	TGTGCCAGCAGCTTGGCATCCGGGCCCCCAAGGAGTGAGCAGTTCTTC	-	TRBJ2-1	-	TRBV5-4
CASSPYRGYEQYF	TGTGCCAGCAGTCCCTACAGGGGCTACGAGCAGTACTTC	many	TRBJ2-7	TRBD1	TRBV12-3/TRBV12-4
CSVDTSWDGYTF	TGCAGCGTTGATACAAGCTGGGATGGCTACACCTTC	-	TRBJ1-2	-	TRBV29-1
CASSGGQGERHGYTF	TGTGCCAGCAGCGGGGGACAGGGGGAGAGGCATGGCTACACCTTC	many	TRBJ1-2	TRBD1	TRBV7-9
CAISERGQGAGNEQFF	TGTGCCATCAGTGAGCGTGGACAGGGGGCAGGGAATGAGCAGTTCTTC	many	TRBJ2-1	TRBD1	TRBV10-3
CASSPGGGRLYNEQFF	TGTGCCAGCAGCCCGGGGGGCGGGAGGCTCTACAATGAGCAGTTCTTC	-	TRBJ2-1	TRBD2	TRBV7-2
CASSNNRYTEAFF	TGTGCCAGCAGCAATAACAGGTACACTGAAGCTTTCTTT	many	TRBJ1-1	-	TRBV7-9
CASRQGKNIQYF	TGTGCCAGCCGACAGGGAAAAAACATTCAGTACTTC	few	TRBJ2-4	TRBD1	TRBV28
CSASRRTTLAKNIQYF	TGCAGTGCTAGCCGGCGGACTACTCTAGCCAAAAACATTCAGTACTTC	few	TRBJ2-4	-	TRBV20-1
CSARDGRAYEQYF	TGCAGTGCTAGAGATGGCAGGGCCTACGAGCAGTACTTC	many	TRBJ2-7	-	TRBV20-1
CASSSVAGQGADTQYF	TGTGCCAGCAGTTCGGTAGCGGGACAAGGGGCAGATACGCAGTATTTT	-	TRBJ2-3	TRBD2	TRBV28
CASSLTLEETQYF	TGTGCCAGCAGCTTAACCCTAGAAGAGACCCAGTACTTC	few	TRBJ2-5	-	TRBV11-2
CASSPGPSNQPQHF	TGTGCCAGCAGCCCGGGCCCGAGCAATCAGCCCCAGCATTTT	many	TRBJ1-5	-	TRBV7-9
CASSFGSSTDTQYF	TGTGCCAGCAGCTTTGGGTCTAGCACAGATACGCAGTATTTT	-	TRBJ2-3	-	TRBV5-8
CASSLTGDNEQFF	TGTGCCAGCAGCTTAACGGGGGACAATGAGCAGTTCTTC	-	TRBJ2-1	-	TRBV7-3
CASSLDPGRDTEAFF	TGTGCCAGCAGCTTAGACCCGGGGAGGGATACTGAAGCTTTCTTT	-	TRBJ1-1	-	TRBV7-3
CASRKREGWETQYF	TGTGCCAGCCGCAAGCGGGAGGGGTGGGAGACCCAGTACTTC	many	TRBJ2-5	TRBD2	TRBV28
CASSPRDRGPKTQYF	TGTGCCAGCTCACCCAGGGACAGGGGGCCAAAGACCCAGTACTTC	-	TRBJ2-5	TRBD1	TRBV18